These 22 T cell receptor beta chains share one sample of origin, sequenced in a study of T cell repertoires in cytomegalovirus infection. TCRdb recomputed calls from the reads with MiXCR, one row per CDR3 protein. This sample has some 560,000 distinct CDR3 sequences; over 35% occur once, and the top ten carry 48%. Their antigens remain unidentified. Sequenced material: cultured PBMCs, taken from culture after CMV antigen stimulation. These receptors came from a human donor in good health (CMV status not recorded). Some clones in this sample may be carry-over from other donors' samples.

The chain employs TRBV15 and TRBJ2-4; the D gene is possibly TRBD2 (6 bases). The CDR3 extends over 14 amino acids. The germline V gene has CDR1 LNHNV and CDR2 YYDKDF (reference sequence). V was cut by 3 bases and J by 6 bases, with 12 bases left in between. The chain's CDR3 is CATSREGEGNIQYF. The DNA of the CDR3 is TGTGCCACCAGCAGGGAGGGCGAGGGAAACATTCAGTACTTC.

J is TRBJ2-1 and V is TRBV2, with D hard to call. Germline values: CDR1 SNHLY, CDR2 FYNNEI. The V gene lost 1 base and the J gene lost 11 bases, with 12 bases spanning the gap. CDR3 length: 13 residues. For the CDR3, the DNA is TGTGCCAGCAGTGAAGACGTGGCGTTGAAGCAGTTCTTC. Translated, it gives CASSEDVALKQFF.

V gene TRBV6-5 combines with J gene TRBJ2-2; 8 bases fit TRBD1. This CDR3 spans 15 amino acids. Looked up from germline, CDR1 is MNHEY and CDR2 is SVGAGI. Unmatched junction bases numbered 7, after V lost 6 bases and J lost 4 bases. The chain's CDR3 is CASSLRDRTTGELFF. CDR3 DNA: TGTGCCAGCAGCCTCCGGGACAGGACCACCGGGGAGCTGTTTTTT.

The genes are TRBV5-4 and TRBJ1-5, with a tentative D call TRBD1 (6 bases). This CDR3 has 14 residues. Germline V gives CDR1 SGHNT, CDR2 YYREEE (reference sequence). V gave up 4 bases and J gave up 0 bases, with 8 bases separating them. The CDR3 DNA is TGTGCCAGCAGCGAACAGGGTAGCAATCAGCCCCAGCATTTT. This codes for CASSEQGSNQPQHF.

The CDR3 sequence is CSAQGGGTEAFF. The CDR3 bases are TGCAGTGCCCAGGGGGGGGGGACTGAAGCTTTCTTT. This rearrangement joins TRBV20-1 to TRBJ1-1, with 7 bases aligning to TRBD1. V gave up 6 bases and J gave up 5 bases; unmatched junction bases: 6. CDR1 is DFQATT, CDR2 SNEGSKA, per germline (reference sequence). This CDR3 has 12 residues.

CDR3 loop: CASTPGPTEAFF. The CDR3, as DNA: TGTGCCAGCACCCCGGGCCCCACTGAAGCTTTCTTT. The chain uses TRBV7-9 and TRBJ1-1; D remains unclear. The CDR3 loop spans 12 amino acids. The germline V gene encodes CDR1 SEHNR and CDR2 FQNEAQ (reference sequence). The V end lost 7 bases, the J end lost 4 bases, and 10 bases lay between the germline ends. Supplemented by reference TRBV7-9 and TRBJ1-1, the full variable domain reads DTGVSQNPRHKITKRGQNVTFRCDPISEHNRLYWYRQTLGQGPEFLTYFQNEAQLEKSRLLSDRFSAERPKGSFSTLEIQRTEQGDSAMYLCASTPGPTEAFFGQGTRLTVV.

The chain carries TRBV6-1 and TRBJ2-1, with 9 nucleotides matching TRBD1. With V trimmed by 5 bases and J by 9 bases, 5 bases remained unmatched. In germline, CDR1 is MNHNS, CDR2 SASEGT. The CDR3 sequence is 13 residues long. The CDR3 DNA sequence: TGTGCCAGCAGTTCCGGGACAGGGACTGAGCAGTTCTTC. Its protein product is CASSSGTGTEQFF.

The count of this clonotype is one. The chain recombines TRBV7-7 with TRBJ2-1; no clear D gene. CDR1 SSHAT and CDR2 FNYEAQ come from the germline V gene (reference sequence). V lost 6 bases and J 0 bases, leaving 12 bases between the germline ends. The CDR3 is made up of 15 amino acids. The DNA for the CDR3 is TGTGCCAGCAGGGACGGCCGCGGCTCCTACAATGAGCAGTTCTTC. Translated: CASRDGRGSYNEQFF.

This clonotype has a handful of counts. This chain connects TRBV20-1 to TRBJ2-5, with 9 positions matching TRBD1. CDR3 size: 14 residues. The J segment lost 3 bases and the V segment lost 6 bases, leaving 8 bases of the junction unmatched. Germline V CDR1 and CDR2: DFQATT, SNEGSKA (reference sequence). The CDR3 sequence: CSAASRQGEETQYF. The DNA of the CDR3 is TGCAGTGCCGCTTCGCGACAGGGGGAAGAGACCCAGTACTTC.

This clonotype was picked up a small number of times. The chain joins TRBV6-1 to TRBJ1-1; the match to TRBD1 covers 10 bases. Germline CDR1 reads MNHNS; CDR2 reads SASEGT. J gave up 2 bases and V 7 bases, and 7 bases lay outside the gene matches. The CDR3 contains 15 residues. The CDR3 loop reads CASTPDRGYNTEAFF. The CDR3 DNA sequence: TGTGCCAGCACCCCGGACAGGGGGTATAACACTGAAGCTTTCTTT.

This clonotype was found many times. The J gene is TRBJ2-5, the V gene TRBV7-8; D gene unclear. The CDR3 is made up of 14 amino acids. Germline lookup yields CDR1 SGHVS and CDR2 FQNEAQ. The V gene lost 5 bases and the J gene lost 4 bases, with 14 bases spanning the gap. Written as DNA, the CDR3 is TGTGCCAGCAGCACCTCTCCGCGTGGAGAGACCCAGTACTTC. This sequence encodes CASSTSPRGETQYF.

The sample holds many counts of this clonotype. V is TRBV11-3 and J is TRBJ2-1, with a possible D match to TRBD1 (6 bases). Deletions cut 5 bases from V and 6 bases from J, with 14 bases between. This CDR3 is built from 14 residues. The germline gives CDR1 SGHNT, CDR2 YENEEA. CDR3 amino acids: CASSPRGRSNEQFF. DNA of the CDR3: TGTGCCAGCAGCCCCAGGGGTAGGAGCAATGAGCAGTTCTTC.

The J gene is TRBJ2-5, the V gene TRBV7-6, with 7 bases fitting TRBD2. CDR1 SGHVS and CDR2 FNYEAQ come from the germline V gene. This CDR3 comprises 15 residues. As DNA, the CDR3 is TGTGTCGTCACCCGGGGGGAAATAGAAGACGAGACCCAGTACTTC. The encoded protein is CVVTRGEIEDETQYF.

This clonotype has only one observation. The CDR3 ends on some other residue instead of the conserved phenylalanine or tryptophan, so this is likely a read error. CDR3 region: CAISEAGRSLALHV. CDR3 nucleotides: TGTGCCATCAGTGAGGCGGGACGGTCCCTCGCCCTCCACGTT. V gene TRBV10-3 combines with J gene TRBJ1-6, with D perhaps TRBD1 (5 bases). Germline lookup yields CDR1 ENHRY and CDR2 SYGVKD. V lost 2 bases to trimming and J lost 14 bases, with 16 bases between them. This CDR3 has 14 amino acids.

This clonotype was seen at least ten times. The chain is built from TRBV7-6 and TRBJ2-1; perhaps TRBD1 as D (5 bases). The CDR3 sequence is 15 residues long. Germline-derived CDR1 and CDR2 are SGHVS and FNYEAQ. Trimming pared 5 bases from V and 3 bases from J, leaving 14 bases between. This CDR3 reads CASSRQGNVYNEQFF. CDR3 nucleotide sequence: TGTGCCAGCAGCCGTCAGGGTAATGTCTACAATGAGCAGTTCTTC. The variable domain in full, with the rest retrieved from reference TRBV7-6 and TRBJ2-1, is GAGVSQSPRYKVTKRGQDVALRCDPISGHVSLYWYRQALGQGPEFLTYFNYEAQQDKSGLPNDRFSAERPEGSISTLTIQRTEQRDSAMYRCASSRQGNVYNEQFFGPGTRLTVL.

V is TRBV7-2 and J is TRBJ1-4; 8 nucleotides agree with TRBD1. V lost 4 bases, J lost 8 bases, and 6 bases stayed unmatched. The CDR3 is made up of 14 amino acids. Germline V lookup: CDR1 SGHTA, CDR2 FQGNSA. The CDR3: CASSSTGESEKLFF. The CDR3 DNA reads as TGTGCCAGCAGCTCGACAGGGGAAAGCGAAAAACTGTTTTTT.

This clonotype was seen more than once but under ten times. The chain recombines TRBV6-1 with TRBJ2-1, with 11 bases matching TRBD2. The trim removed 6 bases at V and 0 bases at J, leaving 4 bases unmatched. The CDR3 has 16 amino acids. Germline CDR1 is MNHNS and CDR2 is SASEGT. Here the CDR3 reads CASRLTSGISYNEQFF. The CDR3 DNA is TGTGCCAGCAGGTTGACTAGCGGGATCTCCTACAATGAGCAGTTCTTC.

The chain carries TRBV19 and TRBJ2-3; possibly TRBD2 for D (6 bases). V lost 0 bases and J 8 bases, leaving 9 bases between the germline ends. The germline V gene has CDR1 LNHDA and CDR2 SQIVND (reference sequence). The CDR3 contains 13 residues. The CDR3 bases are TGTGCCAGTAGTATAGATCTGGAGGGTACGCAGTATTTT. It encodes CASSIDLEGTQYF.

DNA of the CDR3: TGTGCCAGCTCACCAATGGTAGCGGGAGGCTCCTACGAGCAGTACTTC. This gives the protein CASSPMVAGGSYEQYF. The chain employs TRBV18 and TRBJ2-7; 10 positions match TRBD2. Germline V gene data show CDR1 as KGHSH and CDR2 as LQKENI. The ends lost 2 bases at V and 0 bases at J; junction bases unmatched: 4. This CDR3 contains 16 residues.

This clonotype was recorded many times. The V gene is TRBV7-2, the J gene TRBJ1-5; tentative D call: TRBD1 (5 bases). CDR3 length: 14 residues. V lost 3 bases, J lost 2 bases, and 8 bases lay in between. The V gene's germline CDR1 is SGHTA and CDR2 FQGNSA. The CDR3 DNA follows: TGTGCCAGCAGCTTCAGGGCGGGCAATCAGCCCCAGCATTTT. Protein product: CASSFRAGNQPQHF.

The chain has TRBV15 and TRBJ2-2; TRBD1 matches 8 bases. The CDR3 totals 15 residues. Germline V gene sequence: CDR1 LNHNV, CDR2 YYDKDF (reference sequence). With 6 bases clipped from V and 4 bases from J, the junction kept 7 bases outside the gene matches. The CDR3 protein is CATSVADRATGELFF. CDR3 nucleotide sequence: TGTGCCACCAGTGTAGCGGACAGGGCCACCGGGGAGCTGTTTTTT.

The chain links TRBV11-2 to TRBJ2-7; possible D gene TRBD1, 5 bases. CDR1 is SGHAT, CDR2 FQNNGV, per germline. The CDR3 is 14 amino acids. V was clipped by 1 base and J by 7 bases, with 14 bases between them. This CDR3 is CASSLGNGAEEQYF. The CDR3 DNA follows: TGTGCCAGCAGCTTAGGAAATGGGGCGGAGGAGCAGTACTTC.